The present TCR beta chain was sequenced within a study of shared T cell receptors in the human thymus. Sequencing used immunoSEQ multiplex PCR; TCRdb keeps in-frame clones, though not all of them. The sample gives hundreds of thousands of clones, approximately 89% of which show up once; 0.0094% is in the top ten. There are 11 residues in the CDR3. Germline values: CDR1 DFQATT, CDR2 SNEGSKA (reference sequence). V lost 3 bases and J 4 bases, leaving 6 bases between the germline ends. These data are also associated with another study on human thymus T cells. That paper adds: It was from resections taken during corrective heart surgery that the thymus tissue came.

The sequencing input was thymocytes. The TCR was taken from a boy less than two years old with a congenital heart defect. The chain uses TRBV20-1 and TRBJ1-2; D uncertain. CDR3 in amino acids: CSARLSYGYTF. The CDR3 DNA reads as TGCAGTGCTAGGCTCAGCTATGGCTACACCTTC.